This T cell receptor (beta chain) was sequenced for a study of radiation and T cells in renal cell carcinoma. Time point meaning: blood 4 weeks post-SBRT, at nephrectomy. Treatment of the sample: 15 Gy SBRT to primary tumor, nephrectomy 4 weeks later. Assay used: immunoSEQ multiplex PCR; TCRdb lists only in-frame clones, some missing. The repertoire holds about 78,000 clones, with roughly 87% as singletons. The V gene lost 1 base and the J gene lost 4 bases, with 10 bases spanning the gap. The germline CDR1 and CDR2 sequences are SQVTM and ANQGSEA. The CDR3 contains 13 residues. The material sequenced was blood, taken from a patient whose treatment included radiotherapy and nephrectomy. The receptor's source is a woman in her 70s with renal cell carcinoma. The rearrangement uses TRBV29-1 and TRBJ2-5; D is uncertain. Here the CDR3 DNA reads TGCAGCGTTGAAGTGGTAACGGGAGAGACCCAGTACTTC. Translating it yields CSVEVVTGETQYF.